The present T cell receptor (beta chain) was sequenced within a study of T cell repertoires in cytomegalovirus infection. Study information: Researchers turned to recently identified HLA-C-restricted CMV epitopes as well as well-studied HLA-B-restricted ones. Public TCR beta signature analysis indicated the presence of both CMV infection and matching HLA type. Findings and caveats of the study: Of the TCR beta families, the public ones yielded a cumulative frequency that identified carriers of CMV plus the relevant HLA. The ex vivo response was dominated by HLA-C-restricted CMV-specific TCR beta clonotypes.

As concerns this clonotype: Its antigen is currently unknown.

MiXCR was run by TCRdb on the reads, yielding one entry per CDR3 protein. Among roughly 990,000 distinct CDR3 sequences listed, approximately 31% were seen once. Trimming removed 8 bases at V and 1 base at J, with 8 bases between. The germline CDR1 and CDR2 sequences are MNHEY and SVGAGI. The CDR3 loop spans 13 amino acids. Sequenced material: cultured CD8+ T cells from PBMCs, taken from culture after CMV antigen stimulation. This TCR came from a human donor in good health (CMV status not recorded). Some clones in this sample may be carry-over from other donors' samples. This rearrangement joins TRBV6-5 to TRBJ2-2; D is possibly TRBD1 (6 bases). CDR3 sequence: CASGQLNTGELFF. CDR3 sequence (DNA): TGTGCCAGCGGACAGTTGAACACCGGGGAGCTGTTTTTT.